The 21 T cell receptor beta chains presented below share a single source sample, sequenced in a study of cytomegalovirus exposure and HLA in healthy donors. PCR involved 60 Vbeta and 13 Jbeta primers. The data were produced by immunoSEQ multiplex PCR, yet TCRdb's version contains in-frame clones alone and is incomplete. The table lists about 140,000 clones, about four fifths of them singletons. The sequencing sample was made of PBMCs. The receptors originated from a woman between 18 and 29 years old in good health and CMV-seropositive.

The V and J genes are TRBV28 and TRBJ1-5; 7 bases agree with TRBD1. Germline values: CDR1 MDHEN, CDR2 SYDVKM. J lost 5 bases, V lost 5 bases, and 6 bases had no gene match. The CDR3 is made up of 14 amino acids. CDR3 sequence: CASSLTGRYQPQHF. The CDR3 DNA is TGTGCCAGCAGTCTGACAGGGCGCTATCAGCCCCAGCATTTT.

The CDR3 coding sequence is TGTGCCAGCAGTGAGACAGGGGAAATCTCTGGCTACACCTTC. Residues: CASSETGEISGYTF. The chain couples TRBV9 to TRBJ1-2; TRBD1 agrees at 8 bases. Germline CDR1 and CDR2: SGDLS and YYNGEE. This CDR3 contains 14 residues. The J segment lost 7 bases and the V segment lost 5 bases, leaving 10 bases of the junction unmatched.

The gene calls are TRBV15 and TRBJ1-2; TRBD1 matches 11 bases. With 3 bases clipped from V and 6 bases from J, the junction kept 6 bases outside the gene matches. The CDR3 extends over 15 amino acids. Germline loops: CDR1 LNHNV, CDR2 YYDKDF (reference sequence). CDR3 sequence reads: CATSRVGQGADGYTF. The CDR3 bases are TGTGCCACCAGCAGGGTCGGACAGGGGGCTGATGGCTACACCTTC.

The rearrangement joins TRBV15 to TRBJ2-5; maybe TRBD2 (6 bases). This CDR3 region has 14 residues. V was pared by 5 bases and J by 2 bases, with 12 bases between. Per germline, CDR1 LNHNV and CDR2 YYDKDF (reference sequence). The CDR3 DNA follows: TGTGCCACCAGCGGGGGGAGGCCACAAGAGACCCAGTACTTC. This gives the protein CATSGGRPQETQYF.

The rearrangement joins TRBV7-8 to TRBJ2-1; TRBD2 matches at 9 bases. The V gene's germline CDR1 is SGHVS and CDR2 FQNEAQ. V lost 5 bases and J lost 11; bases outside the gene matches: 13. The CDR3 consists of 15 residues. CDR3 DNA: TGTGCCAGCAGCATGACTAGCGGACTGATTTTAAAGCAGTTCTTC. This translates into CASSMTSGLILKQFF.

This chain links TRBV18 with TRBJ2-5; maybe TRBD1 (5 bases). Trimming took off 2 bases at V and 5 bases at J, with 9 bases between the two ends. The CDR3 totals 13 residues. The germline V gene has CDR1 KGHSH and CDR2 LQKENI. The CDR3 DNA reads as TGTGCCAGCTCACCAAGGGCAGGGGAGACCCAGTACTTC. This sequence encodes CASSPRAGETQYF.

V usage is TRBV13 and J usage is TRBJ2-7; TRBD1 aligns across 7 bases. Per germline, CDR1 PRHDT and CDR2 FYEKMQ (reference sequence). This CDR3 contains 16 residues. Trimming removed 4 bases from V and 1 base from J; junction bases left unmatched: 10. This CDR3 reads CASSSTTGQGSYEQYF. CDR3 DNA sequence: TGTGCCAGCAGCTCCACGACAGGGCAAGGGTCCTACGAGCAGTACTTC.

The rearrangement links TRBV29-1 to TRBJ2-7; a possible D gene is TRBD2 (6 bases). Germline V lookup: CDR1 SQVTM, CDR2 ANQGSEA. The V end was cut by 1 base, the J end by 2 bases, with 12 bases between. This CDR3 region has 14 residues. In nucleotides, the CDR3 is TGCAGCGTTGAAGTGCGGGGCCCCGCCTACGAGCAGTACTTC. It translates to CSVEVRGPAYEQYF.

The chain carries TRBV6-1 and TRBJ1-5; no reliable D call. V lost 7 bases and J 3 bases, leaving 13 bases between the germline ends. The V gene's germline CDR1 is MNHNS and CDR2 SASEGT. The length of the CDR3 is 14 residues. CDR3 DNA sequence: TGTGCCAGCATCGAAAGCGGATACAATCAGCCCCAGCATTTT. Translation: CASIESGYNQPQHF.

The chain recombines TRBV19 with TRBJ2-6, with D tentatively TRBD1 (6 bases). The CDR3 is made up of 16 amino acids. The germline CDR1 and CDR2 sequences are LNHDA and SQIVND (reference sequence). Trimming took off 4 bases at V and 1 base at J, with 11 bases between the two ends. In nucleotides, the CDR3 is TGTGCCAGTAGTACTCGTACAGGGTCTGGGGCCAACGTCCTGACTTTC. Its protein is CASSTRTGSGANVLTF.

V usage is TRBV5-4 and J usage is TRBJ2-7, with a possible D match to TRBD1 (6 bases). The V and J ends lost 4 bases and 2 bases respectively, with 13 bases between them. This CDR3 contains 14 residues. In germline, CDR1 is SGHNT, CDR2 YYREEE (reference sequence). This CDR3 is CASSEDRRPYEQYF. The CDR3 DNA is TGTGCCAGCAGCGAAGACAGGCGACCCTACGAGCAGTACTTC.

This sequence joins TRBV5-4 and TRBJ2-1; 9 bases line up with TRBD2. Germline CDR1 reads SGHNT; CDR2 reads YYREEE (reference sequence). V shed 2 bases, J shed 4 bases, and the junction held 4 bases outside the gene matches. There are 15 residues in the CDR3. The CDR3 reads CASSFLSGRYNEQFF. The DNA for the CDR3 is TGTGCCAGCAGCTTTCTAAGCGGGAGGTACAATGAGCAGTTCTTC.

V gene TRBV7-2 combines with J gene TRBJ2-7; D is possibly TRBD1 (9 bases). Germline loops: CDR1 SGHTA, CDR2 FQGNSA. V was trimmed by 5 bases and J by 3 bases, leaving 20 bases between them. This CDR3 is 16 amino acids long. The CDR3 region has the DNA TGTGCCAGCAGCCCCTCGGGGGGGACAGGGCTCTACGAGCAGTACTTC. Its protein is CASSPSGGTGLYEQYF. The entire variable domain, with the rest obtained from reference TRBV7-2 and TRBJ2-7, is as follows: GAGVSQSPSNKVTEKGKDVELRCDPISGHTALYWYRQSLGQGLEFLIYFQGNSAPDKSGLPSDRFSAERTGGSVSTLTIQRTQQEDSAVYLCASSPSGGTGLYEQYFGPGTRLTVT.

The V and J genes are TRBV2 and TRBJ2-1; TRBD2 might be the D (6 bases). In germline, CDR1 is SNHLY, CDR2 FYNNEI. The CDR3 has 12 residues. The germline V and J ends were trimmed by 7 bases and 4 bases, with 8 bases remaining between them. CDR3 region: CASKDYYNEQFF. The DNA of the CDR3 is TGTGCCAGCAAGGACTATTACAATGAGCAGTTCTTC.

The chain is built from TRBV2 and TRBJ2-2, with D unresolved. Per germline, CDR1 SNHLY and CDR2 FYNNEI. V lost 5 bases and J 3 bases, leaving 4 bases between the germline ends. This CDR3 contains 12 residues. CDR3 protein: CASSPYTGELFF. CDR3 DNA sequence: TGTGCCAGCAGTCCGTACACCGGGGAGCTGTTTTTT.

The chain employs TRBV5-8 and TRBJ1-5; maybe TRBD1 (5 bases). The CDR3 has 14 residues. The V gene's germline CDR1 is SGHTS and CDR2 YDEGEE. V dropped 4 bases and J dropped 1 base, with 9 bases sitting between them. This CDR3 reads CASSPWTSNQPQHF. CDR3 sequence (DNA): TGTGCCAGCAGCCCTTGGACAAGCAATCAGCCCCAGCATTTT.

The chain uses TRBV5-6 and TRBJ2-7; 9 bases line up with TRBD1. The CDR3 extends over 16 amino acids. The V segment lost 4 bases and the J segment 1 base; nucleotides outside the gene matches: 9. Germline V gene sequence: CDR1 SGHDT, CDR2 YYEEEE. CDR3 DNA sequence: TGTGCCAGCAGCCAATTGGGGACAGGGCTTTCCTACGAGCAGTACTTC. Translation gives CASSQLGTGLSYEQYF.

CDR3 region: CASSYLGAPNTGELFF. The CDR3, as DNA: TGTGCCAGCAGTTATCTTGGGGCGCCGAACACCGGGGAGCTGTTTTTT. The chain couples TRBV27 to TRBJ2-2, with TRBD1 as a possible D gene (5 bases). V lost 4 bases and J lost 0, with 12 bases in between. Germline CDR1 reads MNHEY; CDR2 reads SMNVEV (reference sequence). CDR3 size: 16 residues.

This clone was counted a few times. This chain joins TRBV5-1 and TRBJ2-3; D unclear. Trimming took 3 bases from V and 5 from J, leaving 16 bases between them. CDR3 length equals 15 residues. From germline, CDR1 is SGHRS and CDR2 YFSETQ. This CDR3 is CASSSLSPELDTQYF. The CDR3 DNA sequence: TGCGCCAGCAGCTCCTTGAGCCCCGAGCTAGATACGCAGTATTTT.

This chain connects TRBV19 to TRBJ2-5, with TRBD1 matching over 12 bases. The V segment lost 6 bases and the J segment 1 base; nucleotides outside the gene matches: 6. From germline, CDR1 is LNHDA and CDR2 SQIVND (reference sequence). CDR3 length: 16 amino acids. This chain's CDR3 is CASSTQGQGAQETQYF. The CDR3 DNA follows: TGTGCCAGTAGCACTCAGGGACAGGGGGCCCAAGAGACCCAGTACTTC. Using reference TRBV19 and TRBJ2-5 for the parts outside the CDR3, the full variable domain is DGGITQSPKYLFRKEGQNVTLSCEQNLNHDAMYWYRQDPGQGLRLIYYSQIVNDFQKGDIAEGYSVSREKKESFPLTVTSAQKNPTAFYLCASSTQGQGAQETQYFGPGTRLLVL.

The genes are TRBV6-1 and TRBJ2-7; weak D call: TRBD1 (5 bases). Germline V CDR1 and CDR2: MNHNS, SASEGT. The germline V and J ends were trimmed by 7 bases and 0 bases, with 13 bases remaining between them. CDR3 length equals 14 residues. The CDR3 here is CASTPPGYSYEQYF. The CDR3 coding sequence is TGTGCCAGCACCCCACCAGGGTACTCCTACGAGCAGTACTTC.